This TCR beta chain was found in a study of cytomegalovirus exposure and HLA in healthy donors. Overall study results and limits: Researchers reported in a later analysis that a missense DCLRE1C variant was tied to TCR beta V- and J-gene trimming.

To note about this clone: Its specificity is not known.

The CDR3 has 13 residues. Germline assignment: CDR1 SNHLY and CDR2 FYNNEI. The V gene end was trimmed by 6 bases and the J gene end by 6 bases; junction bases not matched to a gene: 6. The primer mix had 60 Vbeta and 13 Jbeta primers. The protocol was immunoSEQ multiplex PCR, while the TCRdb copy is restricted to in-frame clones and leaves out a portion. The sample has around 120,000 clones; roughly 80% are singletons. This chain joins TRBV2 and TRBJ2-3; 7 nucleotides match TRBD2. This receptor was obtained from a woman between 35 and 50 years old in good health and CMV-seronegative. The sample taken for sequencing was PBMCs. The CDR3 DNA is TGTGCCAGCAGCGGATTAGCGGGCGATACGCAGTATTTT. It encodes CASSGLAGDTQYF. Together with reference TRBV2 and TRBJ2-3, the CDR3 gives the full variable domain: EPEVTQTPSHQVTQMGQEVILRCVPISNHLYFYWYRQILGQKVEFLVSFYNNEISEKSEIFDDQFSVERPDGSNFTLKIRSTKLEDSAMYFCASSGLAGDTQYFGPGTRLTVL.